These 9 T cell receptor beta chains originate from one sample sequenced in a study of CD8+CD57+ T cells in acquired aplastic anemia. The template for TCR beta VDJ and CDR3 sequence profiling was genomic DNA. Each CDR3 protein is one row after TCRdb ran MiXCR on the reads. The table records approximately 180,000 distinct CDR3 sequences, more than 60% of them present only once. Only patients with CD8+CD57+ cell expansion on flow cytometry were chosen for sequencing. Sequences were obtained from sorted CD4+, CD8+, or CD8+CD57+ T cells (not recorded which) from PBMCs. The receptors were sampled from a human donor with aplastic anemia.

The V call is TRBV7-2, the J call TRBJ2-7; the match to TRBD2 covers 15 bases. V shed 5 bases and J 3 bases; nucleotides not matched to a gene: 2. Germline CDR1 SGHTA, CDR2 FQGNSA. This CDR3 has 15 amino acids. The chain's CDR3 is CASSGTSGGYYEQYF. The CDR3 bases are TGTGCCAGCAGCGGGACTAGCGGGGGGTACTACGAGCAGTACTTC.

This clonotype occurred many times. This chain joins TRBV9 and TRBJ2-1; 8 nucleotides match TRBD1. Trimming took 1 base from V and 5 from J; bases not matched to a gene: 5. This CDR3 region has 15 residues. CDR1 SGDLS and CDR2 YYNGEE come from the germline V gene. For the CDR3, the DNA is TGTGCCAGCAGCGTAACCCCAGGGGGCAACAATGAGCAGTTCTTC. This sequence encodes CASSVTPGGNNEQFF.

The V gene is TRBV7-9, the J gene TRBJ1-6; tentative D call: TRBD1 (5 bases). This CDR3 is 13 amino acids long. Germline CDR1 reads SEHNR; CDR2 reads FQNEAQ (reference sequence). Trimming shortened V by 3 bases and J by 11 bases, and 11 bases separated the two germline ends. CDR3 region: CASSLATRAPLHF. Written as DNA, the CDR3 is TGTGCCAGCAGCTTGGCTACCAGGGCACCCCTCCACTTT.

This clonotype came up many times. The chain joins TRBV12-3 or TRBV12-4 to TRBJ1-2, with a tentative D call TRBD1 (5 bases). This CDR3 spans 15 amino acids. V lost 4 bases and J 4 bases, leaving 16 bases between the germline ends. The CDR3, as DNA: TGTGCCAGCAGTTGGAGCGGTGAGAGGGGCTATGGCTACACCTTC. Translated, it gives CASSWSGERGYGYTF.

This chain uses TRBV2 with TRBJ1-4; 9 bases map to TRBD1. Germline V gene lookup returns CDR1 SNHLY and CDR2 FYNNEI. The CDR3 sequence is 13 residues long. Trimming took 6 bases from V and 7 from J; bases not matched to a gene: 3. CDR3 in amino acids: CASRTGGLEKLFF. The DNA of the CDR3 is TGTGCCAGCAGGACAGGGGGACTTGAAAAACTGTTTTTT.

This chain joins TRBV12-3 or TRBV12-4 and TRBJ1-4, with D possibly being TRBD1 (6 bases). CDR3 length equals 16 residues. Trimming removed 0 bases from V and 0 bases from J, with 8 bases in between. CDR3 DNA: TGTGCCAGCAGTTTAGCGGCAGGGGCAACTAATGAAAAACTGTTTTTT. Its translation: CASSLAAGATNEKLFF.

The chain links TRBV7-8 to TRBJ2-5; tentative D call: TRBD2 (6 bases). V was trimmed by 6 bases and J by 3 bases, leaving 17 bases between them. From germline, CDR1 is SGHVS and CDR2 FQNEAQ. The CDR3 sequence is 15 residues long. CDR3 sequence reads: CASRRDWQAKETQYF. CDR3 bases: TGTGCCAGCAGGCGGGACTGGCAGGCAAAAGAGACCCAGTACTTC.

V is TRBV25-1 and J is TRBJ1-4; TRBD1 matches 8 bases. Germline trimming cut 2 bases from V and 4 bases from J; bases unmatched to any gene: 9. Germline CDR1 MGHDK, CDR2 SYGVNS. The CDR3 runs 17 residues. The CDR3 DNA sequence: TGTGCCAGCAGTGAACCAGGGGGCAGGGGGGGTAATGAAAAACTGTTTTTT. It translates to CASSEPGGRGGNEKLFF.

The J gene is TRBJ2-7, the V gene TRBV12-3 or TRBV12-4; D perhaps matches TRBD1 (6 bases). The CDR3 has 15 amino acids. The DNA of the CDR3 is TGTGCTAGTGGACGCGACCTAGGACAGCAATACGAGCAGTACTTC. It codes for CASGRDLGQQYEQYF.